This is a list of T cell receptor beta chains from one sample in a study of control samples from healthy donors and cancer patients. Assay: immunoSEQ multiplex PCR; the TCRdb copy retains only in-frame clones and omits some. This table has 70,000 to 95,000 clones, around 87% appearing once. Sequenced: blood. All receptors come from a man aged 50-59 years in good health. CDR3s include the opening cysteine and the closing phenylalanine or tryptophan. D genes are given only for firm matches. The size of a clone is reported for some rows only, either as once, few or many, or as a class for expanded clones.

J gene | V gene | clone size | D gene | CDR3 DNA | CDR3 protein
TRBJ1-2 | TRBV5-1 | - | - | TGCGCCAGCAGCCCGCGAGGAGACAACTATGGCTACACCTTC | CASSPRGDNYGYTF
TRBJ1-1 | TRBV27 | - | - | TGTGCCAGCAGTTTATCGCTGTTCATGAACACTGAAGCTTTCTTT | CASSLSLFMNTEAFF
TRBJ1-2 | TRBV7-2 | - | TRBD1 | TGTGCCAGCAGCTCTCGTTACAGGGGGACGAACTATGGCTACACCTTC | CASSSRYRGTNYGYTF
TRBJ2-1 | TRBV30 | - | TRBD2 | TGTGCCTGGAGCGGGACTAGCGGTCTAGTTACCCAGTTCTTC | CAWSGTSGLVTQFF
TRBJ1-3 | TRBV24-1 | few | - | TGTGCCACCAGTGACAGAAGGGACACCATATATTTT | CATSDRRDTIYF
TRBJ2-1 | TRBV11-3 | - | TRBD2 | TGTGCCAGCAGCGCCGGTAGTTCGGGGCGGGAGCTAGCGGGGGGGCAGTTCTTC | CASSAGSSGRELAGGQFF
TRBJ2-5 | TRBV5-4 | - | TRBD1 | TGTGCCAGCAGCTTATCAGGGGGCGAGACCCAGTACTTC | CASSLSGGETQYF
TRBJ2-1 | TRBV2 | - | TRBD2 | TGTGCCAGCGGGGGACTAGCGGGTGGTGAGCAGTTCTTC | CASGGLAGGEQFF
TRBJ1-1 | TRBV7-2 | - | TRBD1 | TGTGCCAGCAGCATACACAGGGGTTGGACTGAAGCTTTCTTT | CASSIHRGWTEAFF
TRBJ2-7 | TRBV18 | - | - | TGTGCCAGCTCATCAAGAGCCTACGAGCAGTACTTC | CASSSRAYEQYF
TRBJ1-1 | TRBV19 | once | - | TGTGCCAGTAGTAGATGGATTTATGAGAGTGAAGCTTTCTTT | CASSRWIYESEAFF
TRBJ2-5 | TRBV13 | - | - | TGTGCCAGCAGCACCCGGACGGACGCCCAAGAGACCCAGTACTTC | CASSTRTDAQETQYF
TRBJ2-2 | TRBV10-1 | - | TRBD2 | TGCGCCAGCAGCCTTAGCGGGGTGAACACCGGGGAGCTGTTTTTT | CASSLSGVNTGELFF
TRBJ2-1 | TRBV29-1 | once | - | TGCAGCGCCAAGATTGACGTATACAATGAGCAGTTCTTC | CSAKIDVYNEQFF
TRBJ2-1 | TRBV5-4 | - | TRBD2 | TGTGCCAGCAGCCTAGGACTAGCGGCCTACAATGAGCAGTTCTTC | CASSLGLAAYNEQFF
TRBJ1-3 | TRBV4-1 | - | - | TGCGCCACGGAGTCGGGGGGCGGTTATGGAAACACCATATATTTT | CATESGGGYGNTIYF
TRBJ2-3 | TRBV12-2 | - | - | TGTGCAAGTCGCAGCGGGACTAATGGGTATTTT | CASRSGTNGYF
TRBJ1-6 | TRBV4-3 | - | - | TGCGCCAGCAGCCAAGATTACATCTCCTATAATTCACCCCTCCACTTT | CASSQDYISYNSPLHF
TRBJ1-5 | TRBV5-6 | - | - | TGTGCCAGCAGCTTGTGGTTTGGCAATCAGCCCCAGCATTTT | CASSLWFGNQPQHF
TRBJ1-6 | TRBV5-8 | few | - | TGTGCCAGCAGCTTGGATGGTGGTACTTCACCCCTCCACTTT | CASSLDGGTSPLHF
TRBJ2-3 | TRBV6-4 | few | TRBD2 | TGTGCCAGCAGTGTTAGCGGGGGGGCAGATACGCAGTATTTT | CASSVSGGADTQYF
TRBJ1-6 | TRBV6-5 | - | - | TGTGCCAGCAGGCCCACCTTCTCCTATAATTCACCCCTCCACTTT | CASRPTFSYNSPLHF
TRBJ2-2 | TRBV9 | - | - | TGTGCCAGCAGCGTAGGGGCGGGGCTGAACACCGGGGAGCTGTTTTTT | CASSVGAGLNTGELFF
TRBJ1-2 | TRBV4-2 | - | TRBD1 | TGTGCCAGCAGCCAAGATAAGGGGGCAGGGGCGAACTATGGCTACACCTTC | CASSQDKGAGANYGYTF
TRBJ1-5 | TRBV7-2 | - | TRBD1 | TGTGCCAGCAGCTTAGCGCCGACAGGGGTCGGCCAGCCCCAGCATTTT | CASSLAPTGVGQPQHF
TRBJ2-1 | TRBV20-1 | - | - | TGCAGTGCTAACGAGCAGTTCTTC | CSANEQFF
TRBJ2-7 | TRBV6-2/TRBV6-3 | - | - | TGTGCCAGCAGCCCTGTACCCTACGAGCAGTACTTC | CASSPVPYEQYF
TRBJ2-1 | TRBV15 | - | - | TGTGCCACCAGCAGAGTAGGTGGGGCGCCTTACAATGAGCAGTTCTTC | CATSRVGGAPYNEQFF
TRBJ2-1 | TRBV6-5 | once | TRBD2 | TGTGCCAGCAGACTAGCGGAGGGACATCAGTTCTTC | CASRLAEGHQFF
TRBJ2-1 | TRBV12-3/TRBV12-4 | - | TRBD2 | TGTGCCAGCAGTTTCGGGCGGGAGGATGAGCAGTTCTTC | CASSFGREDEQFF
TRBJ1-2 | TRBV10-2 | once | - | TGCGCCAGCAGTGAGTCTCTATGGGGAAAAGTGGGTCTTGGCTACACCTTC | CASSESLWGKVGLGYTF
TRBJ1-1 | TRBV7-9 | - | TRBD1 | TGTGCCAGCAGCCGACAGGGGGGCACTGAAGCTTTCTTT | CASSRQGGTEAFF
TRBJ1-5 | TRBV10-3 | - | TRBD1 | TGTGCCATCAGTGAGTCGGGACAGGCAGCCCAGCATTTT | CAISESGQAAQHF
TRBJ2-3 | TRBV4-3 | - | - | TGCGCCAGCAGCCAAGGGCAGGGGCCGGGAGATACGCAGTATTTT | CASSQGQGPGDTQYF
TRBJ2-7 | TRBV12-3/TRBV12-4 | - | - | TGTGCCAGCACCTCAAACAACTACGAGCAGTACTTC | CASTSNNYEQYF
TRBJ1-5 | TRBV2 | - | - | TGTGCCAGCACGCGAGATCTCAATCAGCCCCAGCATTTT | CASTRDLNQPQHF
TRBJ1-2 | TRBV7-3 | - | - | TGTGCCAGCAGCTTAAACGGGTTCGGAGGCTACACCTTC | CASSLNGFGGYTF
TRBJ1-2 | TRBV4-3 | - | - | TGCGCCAGCAGCCAAGAACTCGGAGGTGGCTACACCTTC | CASSQELGGGYTF
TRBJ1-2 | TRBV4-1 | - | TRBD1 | TGCGCCAGCAGCCAAAGCACAGGGGGCTTGGGCTACACCTTC | CASSQSTGGLGYTF
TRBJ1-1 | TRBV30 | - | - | TGTGCCTGGAGTGTAAGTCTCTCTGGGACTGAAGCTTTCTTT | CAWSVSLSGTEAFF
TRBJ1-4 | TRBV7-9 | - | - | TGTGCCAGCAGCTTAAGTCGGGCAGTCTCGGGCAAACTGTTTTTT | CASSLSRAVSGKLFF
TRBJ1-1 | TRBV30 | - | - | TGTGCCTGGAGTGTGGCGGGACGGAGGAACACTGAAGCTTTCTTT | CAWSVAGRRNTEAFF
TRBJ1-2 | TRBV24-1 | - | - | TGTGCCACCAGTGATTCCGGGTTCTATGGCTACACCTTC | CATSDSGFYGYTF
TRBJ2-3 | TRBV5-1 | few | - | TGCGCCAGCAGCTTCTCGAATGTGGGGACAGATACGCAGTATTTT | CASSFSNVGTDTQYF
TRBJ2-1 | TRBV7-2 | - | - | TGTGCCAGCAGCTTCCAGGGAGACAATGAGCAGTTCTTC | CASSFQGDNEQFF
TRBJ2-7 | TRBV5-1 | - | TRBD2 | TGCGCCAGCAGCATCGGACTAGCGGGAAGGGAGTACTTC | CASSIGLAGREYF
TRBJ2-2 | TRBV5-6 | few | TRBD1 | TGTGCCAGCAGCGAAATAGACAGGGTTAACGGGGAGCTGTTTTTT | CASSEIDRVNGELFF
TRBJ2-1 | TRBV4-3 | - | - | TGCGCCAGCAGCCAAGAGCTTACGACAGGTCTACCCCATACTTCCTACAATGAGCAGTTCTTC | CASSQELTTGLPHTSYNEQFF
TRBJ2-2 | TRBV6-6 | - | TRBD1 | TGTGCCAGCAGTTATGAACCCAGGGGGCCCGGGGAGCTGTTTTTT | CASSYEPRGPGELFF
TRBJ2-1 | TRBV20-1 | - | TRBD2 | TGCAGTGCTAGTCCCCGTCTAGCGGACTACAATGAGCAGTTCTTC | CSASPRLADYNEQFF
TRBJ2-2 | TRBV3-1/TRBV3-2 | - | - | TGTGCCAGCAGCCAACTAAACACCGGGGAGCTGTTTTTT | CASSQLNTGELFF